This TCR beta chain is drawn from a study of blood T cells in healthy people across ages. Points from the study as a whole: Greater diversity and more naive CD4+ cells were seen in long-lived donors than in aged donors.

For the second PCR, which ran for about 6 to 11 cycles, a sample-barcoded 5' primer and a J-beta primer mix were used. Each CDR3 protein gets one entry after TCRdb re-called the 5' RACE reads with MiXCR. The profile shows approximately 1.5 million distinct CDR3 sequences, 34% of them singletons. Every donor provided roughly 10 milliliters of peripheral blood. Total RNA was isolated from each sample in quantities of at least 5 micrograms. This clonotype has a handful of counts. The antigen is undetermined. The germline CDR1 and CDR2 sequences are SGDLS and YYNGEE. J lost 2 bases, V lost 3 bases, and 4 bases had no gene match. The CDR3 extends over 15 amino acids.

Sequenced input: blood. V is TRBV9 and J is TRBJ1-2, with 10 bases lining up with TRBD1. This clonotype was sampled from a woman in her 30s in good health. CDR3 DNA: TGTGCCAGCAGCGGAGGGGGACAGGGGAACTATGGCTACACCTTC. Its protein product is CASSGGGQGNYGYTF.